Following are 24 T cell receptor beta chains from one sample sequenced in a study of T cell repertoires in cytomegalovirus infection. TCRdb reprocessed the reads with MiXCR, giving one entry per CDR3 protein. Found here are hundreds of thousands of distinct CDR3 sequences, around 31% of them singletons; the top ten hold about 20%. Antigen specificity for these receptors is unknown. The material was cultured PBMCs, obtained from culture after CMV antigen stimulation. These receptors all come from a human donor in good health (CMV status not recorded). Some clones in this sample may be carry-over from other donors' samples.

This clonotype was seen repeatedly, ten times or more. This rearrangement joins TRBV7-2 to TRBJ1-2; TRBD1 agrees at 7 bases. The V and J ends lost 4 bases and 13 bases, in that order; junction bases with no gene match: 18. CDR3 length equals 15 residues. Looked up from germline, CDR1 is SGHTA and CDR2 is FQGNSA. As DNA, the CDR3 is TGTGCCAGCAGCTCCGATTGGGAGGGGGCTCAAGCGGGCACCTTC. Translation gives CASSSDWEGAQAGTF.

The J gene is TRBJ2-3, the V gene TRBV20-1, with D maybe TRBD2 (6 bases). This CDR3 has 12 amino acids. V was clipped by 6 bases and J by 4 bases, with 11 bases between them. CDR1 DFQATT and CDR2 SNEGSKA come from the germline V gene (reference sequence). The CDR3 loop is CSATSTPDTQYF. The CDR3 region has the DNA TGCAGTGCGACTAGTACGCCAGATACGCAGTATTTT.

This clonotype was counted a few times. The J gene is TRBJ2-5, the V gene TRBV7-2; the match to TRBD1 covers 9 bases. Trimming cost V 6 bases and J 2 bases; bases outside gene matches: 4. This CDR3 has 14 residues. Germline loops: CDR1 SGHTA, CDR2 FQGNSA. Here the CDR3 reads CASRLQGAQETQYF. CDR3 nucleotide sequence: TGTGCCAGCAGACTACAGGGGGCTCAAGAGACCCAGTACTTC.

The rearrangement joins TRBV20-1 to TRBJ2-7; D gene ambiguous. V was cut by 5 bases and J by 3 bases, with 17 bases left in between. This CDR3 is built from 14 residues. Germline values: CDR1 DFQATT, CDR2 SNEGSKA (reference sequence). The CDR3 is CSAGPPDMGYEQYF. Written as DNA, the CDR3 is TGCAGTGCTGGTCCACCCGACATGGGCTACGAGCAGTACTTC.

The CDR3 is CSARAPMLAGNEQFF. CDR3 sequence (DNA): TGCAGTGCTAGAGCCCCGATGCTAGCGGGAAATGAGCAGTTCTTC. The chain is built from TRBV20-1 and TRBJ2-1; 9 nucleotides match TRBD2. Trimming took 1 base from V and 7 from J; bases not matched to a gene: 8. The CDR3 totals 15 residues. The germline V gene has CDR1 DFQATT and CDR2 SNEGSKA (reference sequence).

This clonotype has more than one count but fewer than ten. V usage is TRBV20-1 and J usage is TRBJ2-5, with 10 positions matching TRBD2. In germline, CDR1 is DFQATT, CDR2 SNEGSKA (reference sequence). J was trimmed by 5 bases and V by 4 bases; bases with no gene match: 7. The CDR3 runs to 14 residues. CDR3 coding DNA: TGCAGTGCTACCTGGCTAGCGGGAGTTGAGACCCAGTACTTC. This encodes CSATWLAGVETQYF.

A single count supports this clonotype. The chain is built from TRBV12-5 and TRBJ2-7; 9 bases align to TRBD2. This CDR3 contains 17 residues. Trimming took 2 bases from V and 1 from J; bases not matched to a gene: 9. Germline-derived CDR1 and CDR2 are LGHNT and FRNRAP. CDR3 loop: CASGLTELTSGSYEQYF. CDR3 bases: TGTGCTAGTGGTTTGACCGAGCTAACTAGCGGGTCCTACGAGCAGTACTTC.

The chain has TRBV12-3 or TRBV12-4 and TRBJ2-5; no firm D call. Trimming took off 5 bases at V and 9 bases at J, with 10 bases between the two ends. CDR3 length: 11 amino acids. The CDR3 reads CASSRGGSQYF. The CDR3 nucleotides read TGTGCCAGCAGTCGCGGTGGGTCCCAGTACTTC.

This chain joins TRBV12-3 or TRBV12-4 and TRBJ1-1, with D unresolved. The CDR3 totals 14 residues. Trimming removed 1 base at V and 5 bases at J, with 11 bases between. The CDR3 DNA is TGTGCCAGCAGTTTAGGAGTTTTGGGTACTGAAGCTTTCTTT. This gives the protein CASSLGVLGTEAFF.

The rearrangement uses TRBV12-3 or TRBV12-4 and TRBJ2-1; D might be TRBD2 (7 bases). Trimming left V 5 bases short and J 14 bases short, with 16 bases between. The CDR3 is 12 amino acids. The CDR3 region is CASSPPGGRKFF. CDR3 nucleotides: TGTGCCAGCAGTCCCCCCGGGGGGCGCAAGTTCTTC.

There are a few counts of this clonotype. The CDR3 DNA reads as TGTGCCACCCCGGGACAGGGACTCTACGAGCAGTACTTC. This codes for CATPGQGLYEQYF. This chain joins TRBV6-1 and TRBJ2-7, with 9 bases fitting TRBD1. Losses at the gene ends were 10 bases for V and 3 bases for J; bases not matched to a gene: 7. The CDR3 is 13 residues long. In germline, CDR1 is MNHNS, CDR2 SASEGT.

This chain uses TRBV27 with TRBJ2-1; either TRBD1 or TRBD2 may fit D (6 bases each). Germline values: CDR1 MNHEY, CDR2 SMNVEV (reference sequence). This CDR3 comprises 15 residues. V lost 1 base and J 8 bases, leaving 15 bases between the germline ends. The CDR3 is CASSLLGGLAYEQFF. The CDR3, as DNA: TGTGCCAGCAGTTTATTAGGGGGGCTAGCTTATGAGCAGTTCTTC.

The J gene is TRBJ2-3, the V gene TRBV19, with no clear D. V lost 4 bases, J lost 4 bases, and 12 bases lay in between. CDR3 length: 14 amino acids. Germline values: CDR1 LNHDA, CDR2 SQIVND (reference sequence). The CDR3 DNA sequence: TGTGCCAGTAGTAACCCTTCCTTCGCAGATACGCAGTATTTT. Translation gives CASSNPSFADTQYF.

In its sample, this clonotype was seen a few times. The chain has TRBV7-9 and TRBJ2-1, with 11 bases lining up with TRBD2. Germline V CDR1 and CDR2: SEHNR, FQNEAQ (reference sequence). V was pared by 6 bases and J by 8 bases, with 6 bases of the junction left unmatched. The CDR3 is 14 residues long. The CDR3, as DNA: TGTGCCAGCAGACTAGCGGGAGAAACCCATGAGCAGTTCTTC. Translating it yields CASRLAGETHEQFF.

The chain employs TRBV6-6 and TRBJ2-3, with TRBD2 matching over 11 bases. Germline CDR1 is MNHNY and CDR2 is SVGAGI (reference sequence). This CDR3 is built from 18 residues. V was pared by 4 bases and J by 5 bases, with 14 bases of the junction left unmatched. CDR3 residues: CASSSEYSGGDREDTQYF. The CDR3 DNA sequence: TGTGCCAGCAGTTCCGAGTATAGCGGGGGGGATAGGGAAGATACGCAGTATTTT.

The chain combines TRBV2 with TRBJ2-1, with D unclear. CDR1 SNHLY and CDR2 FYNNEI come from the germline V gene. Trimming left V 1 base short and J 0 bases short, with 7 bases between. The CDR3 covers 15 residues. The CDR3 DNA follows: TGTGCCAGCAGTGAAGAGCGCCGCTCCTACAATGAGCAGTTCTTC. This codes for CASSEERRSYNEQFF.

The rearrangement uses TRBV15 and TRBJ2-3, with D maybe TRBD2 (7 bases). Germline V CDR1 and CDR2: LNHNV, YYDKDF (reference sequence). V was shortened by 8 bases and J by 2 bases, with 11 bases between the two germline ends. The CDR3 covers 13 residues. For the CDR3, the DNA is TGTGCCACCGGGAGGGGGTTCACAGATACGCAGTATTTT. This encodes CATGRGFTDTQYF.

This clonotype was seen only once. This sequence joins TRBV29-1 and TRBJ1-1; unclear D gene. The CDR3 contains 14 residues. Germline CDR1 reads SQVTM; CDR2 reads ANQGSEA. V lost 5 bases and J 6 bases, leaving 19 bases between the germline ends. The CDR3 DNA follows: TGCAGCGTTCGGCCCCCCCTTTCATCGTCTGAAGCTTTCTTT. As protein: CSVRPPLSSSEAFF.

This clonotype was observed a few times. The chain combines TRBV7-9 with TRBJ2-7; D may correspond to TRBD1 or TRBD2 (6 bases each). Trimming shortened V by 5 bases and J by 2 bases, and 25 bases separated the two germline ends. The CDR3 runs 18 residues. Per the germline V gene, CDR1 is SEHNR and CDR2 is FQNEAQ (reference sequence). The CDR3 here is CASSSTRGGTPNPYEQYF. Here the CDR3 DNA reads TGTGCCAGCAGCAGTACAAGAGGGGGGACTCCTAACCCCTACGAGCAGTACTTC.

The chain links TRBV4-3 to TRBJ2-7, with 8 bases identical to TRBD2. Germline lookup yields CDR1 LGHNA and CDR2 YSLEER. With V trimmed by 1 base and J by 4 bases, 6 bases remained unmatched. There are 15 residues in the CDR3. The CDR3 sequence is CASSQGPAGVYEQYF. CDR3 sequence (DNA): TGCGCCAGCAGCCAAGGGCCAGCGGGAGTTTACGAGCAGTACTTC.

CDR3 sequence (DNA): TGTGCCAGCAGTGAAAGGGGGGGCACTGAAGCTTTCTTT. Its translation is CASSERGGTEAFF. The J gene is TRBJ1-1, the V gene TRBV2, with D maybe TRBD1 (6 bases). V was shortened by 2 bases and J by 4 bases, with 8 bases between the two germline ends. In germline, CDR1 is SNHLY, CDR2 FYNNEI. The CDR3 has 13 residues.

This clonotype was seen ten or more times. The CDR3 DNA is TGTGCCAGTTCCCCTGGGCAGGGGGCCTACGAGCAGTACTTC. It encodes CASSPGQGAYEQYF. The genes are TRBV28 and TRBJ2-7; TRBD1 matches 7 bases. Germline V gene data show CDR1 as MDHEN and CDR2 as SYDVKM. The CDR3 length is 14 residues. V gave up 9 bases and J gave up 2 bases; unmatched junction bases: 10.

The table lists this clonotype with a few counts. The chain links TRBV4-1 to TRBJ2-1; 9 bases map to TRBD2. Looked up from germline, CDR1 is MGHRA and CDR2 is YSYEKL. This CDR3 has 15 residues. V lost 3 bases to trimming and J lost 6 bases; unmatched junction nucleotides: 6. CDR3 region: CASSQTSGGANEQFF. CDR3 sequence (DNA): TGCGCCAGCAGCCAGACTAGCGGTGGGGCCAATGAGCAGTTCTTC.

CDR3 sequence: CASSLNVDRGTDTQYF. The CDR3 DNA sequence: TGTGCCAGCAGCTTAAACGTGGACAGGGGCACAGATACGCAGTATTTT. The J gene is TRBJ2-3, the V gene TRBV7-8; TRBD1 matches 8 bases. The CDR3 sequence is 16 residues long. With 2 bases clipped from V and 1 base from J, the junction kept 5 bases outside the gene matches. Germline CDR1 and CDR2: SGHVS and FQNEAQ.